These T cell receptor beta chains were read from a single sample in a study of OX40 agonist ivuxolimab in advanced cancers. Clones were sequenced by immunoSEQ multiplex PCR, and TCRdb holds only the in-frame ones, with some missing. The table records just over 95,000 clones, about 85% of them present only once. The specimen was CD4+ or CD8+ T cells sorted from blood, collected in a trial of the OX40 agonist ivuxolimab. The receptors here all came from an adult with an advanced solid tumor such as melanoma, head and neck, liver or kidney cancer. CDR3s include the opening cysteine and the closing phenylalanine or tryptophan. Fields, in order: J gene, clone size, V gene, D gene, CDR3 DNA, CDR3 protein. A D gene is named only where the DNA matches it firmly. Some rows have no size entry. The others give once, few or many, or a class for an expanded clone.

>TRBJ2-7|.|TRBV18|.
TGTGCCAGCTCACCGGGCAGGCCCTCCTACGAGCAGTACTTC
CASSPGRPSYEQYF
>TRBJ1-2|.|TRBV6-6|.
TGTGCCAGCAGTTTAGAAGGGGGCTATGGCTACACCTTC
CASSLEGGYGYTF
>TRBJ2-3|.|TRBV6-1|TRBD2
TGTGCCAGCAGTGAGGCGACTAGCGGAACGCAGTATTTT
CASSEATSGTQYF
>TRBJ1-1|.|TRBV28|.
TGTGCCAGCAGTTTTGTGAGAAACACTGAAGCTTTCTTT
CASSFVRNTEAFF
>TRBJ2-2|.|TRBV25-1|TRBD2
TGTGCCAGCAGTGATACCCCTAGCGGGGCTTTATGGGCCGGGGAGCTGTTTTTT
CASSDTPSGALWAGELFF
>TRBJ2-2|once|TRBV27|.
TGTGCCAGCAGTTTGGCGGGTTACACCGGGGAGCTGTTTTTT
CASSLAGYTGELFF
>TRBJ2-5|.|TRBV30|TRBD1
TGTGCCTGGAGTAGGGGGCACCAAGAGACCCAGTACTTC
CAWSRGHQETQYF
>TRBJ1-1|once|TRBV5-4|.
TGTGCCAGCAGTATGACCGGGGCTGTCGAAGCTTTCTTT
CASSMTGAVEAFF
>TRBJ2-1|.|TRBV11-1|.
TGTGCCAGCAGCGAAAGGAGAGGCTCCTACAATGAGCAGTTCTTC
CASSERRGSYNEQFF
>TRBJ2-7|.|TRBV6-1|.
TGTGCCAGCAGTGAAGCTCTGGACGGGTCCTACGAGCAGTACTTC
CASSEALDGSYEQYF
>TRBJ1-2|.|TRBV7-2|.
TGTGCCAGCAGCCCAGACGAGTTCTATGGCTACACCTTC
CASSPDEFYGYTF
>TRBJ1-5|.|TRBV2|.
TGTGCCAGCAGTGCGGGCCGGGCGTGGCCCCAGCATTTT
CASSAGRAWPQHF
>TRBJ2-5|.|TRBV6-1|TRBD1
TGTGCCAGCAGACGGGACAGGGGACAAGAGACCCAGTACTTC
CASRRDRGQETQYF
>TRBJ2-3|.|TRBV7-8|.
TGTGCCAGCAGCTTAGGGGTTGTACGCACAGATACGCAGTATTTT
CASSLGVVRTDTQYF
>TRBJ1-5|.|TRBV19|.
TGTGCCAGTAGTATTCGGCTGGGGTTGGGAAATCAGCCCCAGCATTTT
CASSIRLGLGNQPQHF
>TRBJ1-3|.|TRBV30|.
TGTGCCTGGACTACAGCTACTGGAAACACCATATATTTT
CAWTTATGNTIYF
>TRBJ2-7|.|TRBV29-1|TRBD2
TGCAGCGTTGAGGGGCAGGGTAGCGGGAGTAACTACGAGCAGTACTTC
CSVEGQGSGSNYEQYF
>TRBJ2-6|.|TRBV19|.
TGTGCCACCACGAGTCCTGGGGCCAACGTCCTGACTTTC
CATTSPGANVLTF
>TRBJ2-2|few|TRBV5-6|TRBD1
TGTGCCAGCAGCTTGGATTTTCGACAGGGGGCCGGGGAGCTGTTTTTT
CASSLDFRQGAGELFF
>TRBJ2-3|.|TRBV30|TRBD2
TGTGCCTGGAGTGTACTAGCGGGAGACACAGATACGCAGTATTTT
CAWSVLAGDTDTQYF
>TRBJ2-1|.|TRBV18|.
TGTGCCAGCTCACCAGACAGTAATGAGCAGTTCTTC
CASSPDSNEQFF
>TRBJ1-3|.|TRBV10-1|.
TGCGCCAGCAGTCCTCAGGGATCAGGAAACACCATATATTTT
CASSPQGSGNTIYF
>TRBJ2-5|.|TRBV5-1|TRBD2
TGCGCCAGCAGCACGGGACTAGGGTCTGGGGGGACCCAGTACTTC
CASSTGLGSGGTQYF
>TRBJ2-1|.|TRBV6-5|TRBD2
TGTGCCAGCAGTCGCCCGGGACTATCTAAGGAGCAGTTCTTC
CASSRPGLSKEQFF
>TRBJ2-7|.|TRBV7-9|.
TGTGCCAGCAGCTCCCTGATCGGGGACATACCCTCCTACGAGCAGTACTTC
CASSSLIGDIPSYEQYF
>TRBJ2-6|.|TRBV10-3|.
TGTGCCATCTGGGTCTCTGGGGCCAACGTCCTGACTTTT
CAIWVSGANVLTF
>TRBJ2-1|.|TRBV28|.
TGTGCCAGCTCCGACAGGACCTACAATGAGCAGTTCTTC
CASSDRTYNEQFF